This TCR beta chain was sequenced in a study of cytomegalovirus exposure and HLA in healthy donors. Study results and caveats: As a later analysis revealed, most CMV-associated TCR beta chains appeared HLA-restricted. The study reported that TCR beta sequences accurately predicted HLA-A and HLA-B alleles in most subjects.

On this clone: The antigen is not known.

The PCR used 60 Vbeta and 13 Jbeta primers. Original processing notes: An analysis that came later counted roughly 87 million unique TCR beta chains, approximately 12 million shared. Profiling relied on immunoSEQ multiplex PCR, and the TCRdb table lists in-frame clones only, not all of them. That table is the source of V, J and clone size, and D and trimming were worked out from the DNA. The sample lists 100,000 to 150,000 clones, roughly 85% occurring once. With 7 bases removed from V and 10 bases from J, the gap between germline ends came to 17 bases. CDR3 length: 14 residues. Looked up from germline, CDR1 is SNHLY and CDR2 is FYNNEI. These donors counted as nominally healthy when sampled, but unrecorded immune exposures were likely.

This clonotype was sampled from a man in his forties in good health and CMV-seronegative. The sequencing input was PBMCs. The V gene is TRBV2, the J gene TRBJ1-6; D possibly corresponds to TRBD1 (6 bases). The CDR3 sequence is CASTVGTKGSPLHF. CDR3 coding DNA: TGTGCCAGCACGGTCGGGACAAAGGGATCACCCCTCCACTTT.